Listed here is a single T cell receptor (beta chain). These data originate in a study of blood T cells in healthy people across ages. Using a J-beta primer mix together with a sample-barcoded 5' primer, a second PCR was run for roughly 7 to 12 cycles. The authors tagged each cDNA molecule using a template-switch adaptor with 12 random nucleotides. TCRdb passed the 5' RACE reads through MiXCR, listing each CDR3 protein once. The sample lists about a million distinct CDR3 sequences; around 46% were seen once. The CDR3 consists of 14 residues. CDR1 and CDR2 from the germline V gene are MNHEY and SMNVEV (reference sequence). V was clipped by 1 base and J by 7 bases, with 14 bases between them.

The chain carries TRBV27 and TRBJ2-7; D possibly corresponds to TRBD1 (5 bases). Sample: blood. The clonotype was recovered from a man between 25 and 39 years old in good health. This CDR3 reads CASSLFWERGEQYF. The CDR3 nucleotides are TGTGCCAGCAGTTTATTCTGGGAAAGGGGTGAGCAGTACTTC.